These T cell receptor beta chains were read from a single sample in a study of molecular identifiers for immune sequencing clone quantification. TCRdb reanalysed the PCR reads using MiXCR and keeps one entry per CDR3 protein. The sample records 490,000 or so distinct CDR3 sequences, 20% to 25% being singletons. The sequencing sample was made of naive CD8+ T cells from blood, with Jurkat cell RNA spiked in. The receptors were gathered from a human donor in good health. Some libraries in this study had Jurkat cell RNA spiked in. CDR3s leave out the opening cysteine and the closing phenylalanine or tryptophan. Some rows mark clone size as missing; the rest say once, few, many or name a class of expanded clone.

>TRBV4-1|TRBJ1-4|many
ASSQDPGEGEKLF
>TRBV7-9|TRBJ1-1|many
ASSFSGFTEAF
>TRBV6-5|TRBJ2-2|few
ASSYSRSGTGELF
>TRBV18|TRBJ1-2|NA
ASSPVDGNYDYT
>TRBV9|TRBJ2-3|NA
ASSVAGAADTQY
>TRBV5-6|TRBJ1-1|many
ASSFRDREAF
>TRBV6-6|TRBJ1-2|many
ASSYRDSPYGYT
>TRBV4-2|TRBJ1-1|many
ASSQVVQNTEAF
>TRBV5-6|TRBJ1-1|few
ASSLEGPGNTEAF
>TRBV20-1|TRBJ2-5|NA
SARSDSHQETQY
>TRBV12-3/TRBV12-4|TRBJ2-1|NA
ATFRRANEQF
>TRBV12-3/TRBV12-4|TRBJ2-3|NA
ASSLFAGGYTDTQY
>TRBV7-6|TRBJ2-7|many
ASSLGTETYEQY
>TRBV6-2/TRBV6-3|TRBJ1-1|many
ASSSFSGPNTEAF
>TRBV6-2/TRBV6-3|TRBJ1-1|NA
ASIPGDDGTEAF
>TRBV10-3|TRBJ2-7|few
AISEGSSYEQY
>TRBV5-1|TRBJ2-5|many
ASSLGDWGNQETQY
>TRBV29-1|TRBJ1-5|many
SVIDRGNQPQH
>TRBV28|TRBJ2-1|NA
ASSYRAERLYNEQF
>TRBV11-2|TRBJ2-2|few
ASSLLATGELF
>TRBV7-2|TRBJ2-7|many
ASSFSGTSGGRAYEQY
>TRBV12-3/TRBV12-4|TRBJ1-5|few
ASSSDRGFPHQPQH
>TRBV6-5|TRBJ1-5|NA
ASSLRQGDIQPQH
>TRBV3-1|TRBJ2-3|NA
ASSQDVAGGLTDTQY
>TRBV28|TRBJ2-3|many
ASSPLRGSTDTQY
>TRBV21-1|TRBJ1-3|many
ASSRNSRGKLIVAGNTIY
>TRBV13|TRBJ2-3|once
ASSLVGGRATDTQY
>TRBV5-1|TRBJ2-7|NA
ASSLNEGLAYEQY
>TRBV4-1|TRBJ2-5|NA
ASSQDLGQQTETQY
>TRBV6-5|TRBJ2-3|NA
ANRGLAGGKGTDTQY
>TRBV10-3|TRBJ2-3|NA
AISEVGGFTDTQY
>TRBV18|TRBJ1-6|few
ASSPGTESSYNSPLH
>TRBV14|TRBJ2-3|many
ASSQVAVAGGTDTQY
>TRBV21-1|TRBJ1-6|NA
ASSSKAGQGYSPLH
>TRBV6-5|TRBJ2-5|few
ASSKTSGGLQETQY
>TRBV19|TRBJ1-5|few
ASLGPQNQPQH
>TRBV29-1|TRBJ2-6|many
SVLGDRTGANVLT
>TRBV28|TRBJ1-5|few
ASSPRDGRNQPQH
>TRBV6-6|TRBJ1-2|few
ASKQGFYGYT
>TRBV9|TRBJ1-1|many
ASSAGTGSATEAF
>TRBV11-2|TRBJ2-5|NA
ASSGMGDTQETQY
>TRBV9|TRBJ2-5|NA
ASSGGDSQETQY
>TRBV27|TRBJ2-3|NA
ASSPLLGHENTDTQY
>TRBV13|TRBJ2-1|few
ASSPPDRENEQF
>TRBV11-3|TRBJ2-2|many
ASSLDRIGNTGELF
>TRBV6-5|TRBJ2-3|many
ASSPRSVRRSDTQY
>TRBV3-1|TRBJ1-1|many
ASSHVTGIAEAF
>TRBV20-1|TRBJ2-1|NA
SAPTWYNEQF
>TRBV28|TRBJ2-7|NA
ASSFRGRNEQC
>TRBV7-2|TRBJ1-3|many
ASSLYPSSGNTIY
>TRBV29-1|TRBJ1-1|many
SVVTGDRTEAF
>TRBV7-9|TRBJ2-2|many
ASSPTTPGSGELF